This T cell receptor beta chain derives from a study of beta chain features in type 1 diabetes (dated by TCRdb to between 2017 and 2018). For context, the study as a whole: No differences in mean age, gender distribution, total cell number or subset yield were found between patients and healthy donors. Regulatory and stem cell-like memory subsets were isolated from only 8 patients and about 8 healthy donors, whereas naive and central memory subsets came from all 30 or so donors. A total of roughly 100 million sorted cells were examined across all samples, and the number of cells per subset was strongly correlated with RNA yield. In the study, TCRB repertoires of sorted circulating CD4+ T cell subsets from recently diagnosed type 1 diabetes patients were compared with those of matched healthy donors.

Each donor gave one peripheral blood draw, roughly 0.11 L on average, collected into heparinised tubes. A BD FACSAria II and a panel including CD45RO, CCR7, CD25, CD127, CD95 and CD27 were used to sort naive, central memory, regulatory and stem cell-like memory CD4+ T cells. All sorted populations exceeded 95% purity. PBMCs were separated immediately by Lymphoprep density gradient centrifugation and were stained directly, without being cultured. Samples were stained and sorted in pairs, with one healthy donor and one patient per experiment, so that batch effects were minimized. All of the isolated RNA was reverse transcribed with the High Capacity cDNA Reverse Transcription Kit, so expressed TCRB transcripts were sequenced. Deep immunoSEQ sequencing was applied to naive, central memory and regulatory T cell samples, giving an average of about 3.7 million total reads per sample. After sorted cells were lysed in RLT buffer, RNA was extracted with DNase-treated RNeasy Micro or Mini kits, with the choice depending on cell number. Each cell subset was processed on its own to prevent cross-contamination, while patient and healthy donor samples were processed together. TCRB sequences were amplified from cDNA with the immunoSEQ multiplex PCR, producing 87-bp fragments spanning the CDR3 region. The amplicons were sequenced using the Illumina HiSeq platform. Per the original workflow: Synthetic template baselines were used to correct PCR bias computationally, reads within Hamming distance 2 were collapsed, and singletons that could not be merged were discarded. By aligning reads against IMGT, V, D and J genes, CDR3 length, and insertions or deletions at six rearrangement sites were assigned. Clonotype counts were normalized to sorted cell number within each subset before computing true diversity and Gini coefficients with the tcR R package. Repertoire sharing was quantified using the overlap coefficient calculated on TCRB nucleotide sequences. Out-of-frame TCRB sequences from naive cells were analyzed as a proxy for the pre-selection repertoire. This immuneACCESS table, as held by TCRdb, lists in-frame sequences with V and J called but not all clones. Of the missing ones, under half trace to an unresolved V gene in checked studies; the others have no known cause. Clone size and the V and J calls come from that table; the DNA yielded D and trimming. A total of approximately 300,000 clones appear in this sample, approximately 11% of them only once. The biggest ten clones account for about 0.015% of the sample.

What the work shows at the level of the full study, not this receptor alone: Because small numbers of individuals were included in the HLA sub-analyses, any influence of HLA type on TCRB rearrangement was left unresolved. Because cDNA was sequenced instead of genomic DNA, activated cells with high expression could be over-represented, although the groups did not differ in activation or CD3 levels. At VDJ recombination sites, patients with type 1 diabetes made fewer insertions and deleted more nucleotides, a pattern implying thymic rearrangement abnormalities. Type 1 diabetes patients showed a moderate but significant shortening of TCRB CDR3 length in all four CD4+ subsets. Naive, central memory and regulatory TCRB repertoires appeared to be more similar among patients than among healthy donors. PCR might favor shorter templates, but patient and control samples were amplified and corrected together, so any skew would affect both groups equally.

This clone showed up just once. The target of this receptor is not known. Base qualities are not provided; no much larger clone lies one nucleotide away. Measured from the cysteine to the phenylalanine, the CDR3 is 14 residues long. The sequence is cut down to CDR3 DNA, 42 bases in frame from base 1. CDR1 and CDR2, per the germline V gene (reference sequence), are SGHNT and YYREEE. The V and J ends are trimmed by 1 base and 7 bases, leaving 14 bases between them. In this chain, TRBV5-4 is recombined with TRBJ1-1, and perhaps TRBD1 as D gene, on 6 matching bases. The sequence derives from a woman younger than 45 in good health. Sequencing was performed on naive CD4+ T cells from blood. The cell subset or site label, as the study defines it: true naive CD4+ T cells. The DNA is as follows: TGTGCCAGCAGCTTGACAGGGCCCGTAAGTGAAGCTTTCTTT. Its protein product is CASSLTGPVSEAFF.